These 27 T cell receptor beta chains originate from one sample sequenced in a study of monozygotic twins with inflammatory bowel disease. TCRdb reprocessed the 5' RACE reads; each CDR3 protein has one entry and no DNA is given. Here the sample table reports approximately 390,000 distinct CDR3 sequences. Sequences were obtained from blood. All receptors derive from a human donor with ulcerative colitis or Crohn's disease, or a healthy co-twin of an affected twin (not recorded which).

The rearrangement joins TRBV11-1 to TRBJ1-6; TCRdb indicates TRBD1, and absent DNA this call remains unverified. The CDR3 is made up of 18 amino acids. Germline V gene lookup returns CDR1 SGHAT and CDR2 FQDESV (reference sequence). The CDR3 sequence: CASSLMTGGETYNSPLHF.

CDR3 residues: CASGPGAVAYEQFF. The chain is built from TRBV2 and TRBJ2-1; TCRdb's D call, TRBD1, is unchecked because there is no DNA. Looked up from germline, CDR1 is SNHLY and CDR2 is FYNNEI. CDR3 length equals 14 residues.

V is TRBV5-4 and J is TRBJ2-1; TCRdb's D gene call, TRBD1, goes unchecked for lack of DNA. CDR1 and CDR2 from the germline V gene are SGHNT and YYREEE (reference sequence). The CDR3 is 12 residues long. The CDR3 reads CASSRGGSPQFF. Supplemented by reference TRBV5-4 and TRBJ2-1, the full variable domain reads ETGVTQSPTHLIKTRGQQVTLRCSSQSGHNTVSWYQQALGQGPQFIFQYYREEENGRGNFPPRFSGLQFPNYSSELNVNALELDDSALYLCASSRGGSPQFFGPGTRLTVL.

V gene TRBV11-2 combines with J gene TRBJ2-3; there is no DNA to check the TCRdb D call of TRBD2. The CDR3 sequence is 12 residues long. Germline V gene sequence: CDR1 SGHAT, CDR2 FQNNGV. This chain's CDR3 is CASSLVPRREYF.

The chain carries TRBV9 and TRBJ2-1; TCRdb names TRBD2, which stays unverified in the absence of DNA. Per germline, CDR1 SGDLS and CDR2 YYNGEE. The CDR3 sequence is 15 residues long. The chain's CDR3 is CASSLGASGRGEQFF.

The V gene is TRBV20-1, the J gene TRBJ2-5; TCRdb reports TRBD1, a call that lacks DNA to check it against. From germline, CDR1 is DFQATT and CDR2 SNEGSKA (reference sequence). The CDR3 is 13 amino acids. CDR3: CSAKTGTRETQYF.

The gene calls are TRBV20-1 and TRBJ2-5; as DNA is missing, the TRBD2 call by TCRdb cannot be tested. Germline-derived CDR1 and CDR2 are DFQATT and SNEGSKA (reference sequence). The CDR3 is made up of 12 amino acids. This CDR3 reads CSTTTSLGLRYF.

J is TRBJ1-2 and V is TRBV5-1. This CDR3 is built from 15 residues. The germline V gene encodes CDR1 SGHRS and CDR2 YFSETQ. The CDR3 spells CASSLDTATNYGYTF.

The CDR3 spells CASSLGEEETQYF. This chain connects TRBV5-1 to TRBJ2-5. The length of the CDR3 is 13 residues. Germline V gives CDR1 SGHRS, CDR2 YFSETQ.

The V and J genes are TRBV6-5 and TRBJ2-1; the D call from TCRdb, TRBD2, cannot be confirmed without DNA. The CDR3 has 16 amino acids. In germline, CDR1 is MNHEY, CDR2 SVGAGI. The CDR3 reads CASSYLAGTSGSREDF.

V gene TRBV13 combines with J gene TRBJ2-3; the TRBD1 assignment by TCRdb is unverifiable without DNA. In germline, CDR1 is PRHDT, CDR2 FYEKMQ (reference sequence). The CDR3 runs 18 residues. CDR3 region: CASSLGLAAGQGTDTQYF.

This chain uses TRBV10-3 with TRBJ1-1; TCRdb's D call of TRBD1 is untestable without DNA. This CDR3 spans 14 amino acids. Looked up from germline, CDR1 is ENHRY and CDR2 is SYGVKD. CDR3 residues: CAISPTGANTEAFF.

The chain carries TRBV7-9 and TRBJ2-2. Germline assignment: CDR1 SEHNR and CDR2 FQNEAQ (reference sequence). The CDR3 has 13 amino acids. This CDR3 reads CASSLDAPGELFF.

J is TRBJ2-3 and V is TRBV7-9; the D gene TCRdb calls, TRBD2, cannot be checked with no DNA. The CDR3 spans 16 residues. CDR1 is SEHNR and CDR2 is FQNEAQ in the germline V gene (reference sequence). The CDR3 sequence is CASRWREGLDTDTQYF. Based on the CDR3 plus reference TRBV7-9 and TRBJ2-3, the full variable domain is DTGVSQNPRHKITKRGQNVTFRCDPISEHNRLYWYRQTLGQGPEFLTYFQNEAQLEKSRLLSDRFSAERPKGSFSTLEIQRTEQGDSAMYLCASRWREGLDTDTQYFGPGTRLTVL.

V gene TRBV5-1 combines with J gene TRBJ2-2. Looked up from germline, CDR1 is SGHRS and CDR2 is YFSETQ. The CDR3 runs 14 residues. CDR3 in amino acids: CASSQQVVAGELFF. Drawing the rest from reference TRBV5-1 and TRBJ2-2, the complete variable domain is KAGVTQTPRYLIKTRGQQVTLSCSPISGHRSVSWYQQTPGQGLQFLFEYFSETQRNKGNFPGRFSGRQFSNSRSEMNVSTLELGDSALYLCASSQQVVAGELFFGEGSRLTVL.

The CDR3 sequence: CSASPNGAYNEQFF. The chain carries TRBV20-1 and TRBJ2-1; TCRdb reports TRBD2, a call that lacks DNA to check it against. The germline V gene has CDR1 DFQATT and CDR2 SNEGSKA (reference sequence). This CDR3 region has 14 residues.

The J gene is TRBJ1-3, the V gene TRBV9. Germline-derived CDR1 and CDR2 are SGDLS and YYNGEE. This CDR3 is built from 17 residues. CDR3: CASSLSSRVGSGNTIYF.

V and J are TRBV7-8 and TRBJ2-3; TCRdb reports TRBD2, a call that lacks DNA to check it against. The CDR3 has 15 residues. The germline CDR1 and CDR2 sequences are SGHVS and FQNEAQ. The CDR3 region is CASSPGRGATDTQYF.

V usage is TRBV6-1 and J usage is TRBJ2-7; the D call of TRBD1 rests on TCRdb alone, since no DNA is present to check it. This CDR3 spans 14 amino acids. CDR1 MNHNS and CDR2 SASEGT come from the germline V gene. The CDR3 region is CAVGETPASYEQYF.

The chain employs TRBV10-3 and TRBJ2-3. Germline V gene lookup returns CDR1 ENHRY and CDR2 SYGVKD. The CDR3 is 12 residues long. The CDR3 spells CAISESPLTQYF.

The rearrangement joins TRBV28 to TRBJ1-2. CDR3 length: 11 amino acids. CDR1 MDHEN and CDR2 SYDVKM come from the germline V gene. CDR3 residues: CASSFTWVYTF.

CDR3 residues: CSARDGTEEQFF. V is TRBV20-1 and J is TRBJ2-1; TCRdb's D call, TRBD1, is unchecked because there is no DNA. Germline assignment: CDR1 DFQATT and CDR2 SNEGSKA (reference sequence). The CDR3 extends over 12 amino acids.

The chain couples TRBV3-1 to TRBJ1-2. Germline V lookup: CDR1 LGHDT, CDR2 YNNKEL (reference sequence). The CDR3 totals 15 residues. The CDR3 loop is CASSQSRKRDYGYTF.

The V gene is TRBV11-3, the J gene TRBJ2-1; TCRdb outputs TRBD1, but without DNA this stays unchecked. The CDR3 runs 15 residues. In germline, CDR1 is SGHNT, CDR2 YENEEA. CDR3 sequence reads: CASSLDGTDYNEQFF. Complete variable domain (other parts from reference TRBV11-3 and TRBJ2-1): EAGVVQSPRYKIIEKKQPVAFWCNPISGHNTLYWYLQNLGQGPELLIRYENEEAVDDSQLPKDRFSAERLKGVDSTLKIQPAELGDSAVYLCASSLDGTDYNEQFFGPGTRLTVL.

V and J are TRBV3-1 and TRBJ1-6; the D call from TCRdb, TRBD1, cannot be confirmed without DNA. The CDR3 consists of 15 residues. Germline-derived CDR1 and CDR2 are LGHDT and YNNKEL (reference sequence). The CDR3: CASSPDRGYNSPLHF.

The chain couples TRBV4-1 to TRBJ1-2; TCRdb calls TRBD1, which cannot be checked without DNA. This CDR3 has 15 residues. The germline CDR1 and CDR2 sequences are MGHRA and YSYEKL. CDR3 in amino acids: CASSPNTGQRHGYTF.

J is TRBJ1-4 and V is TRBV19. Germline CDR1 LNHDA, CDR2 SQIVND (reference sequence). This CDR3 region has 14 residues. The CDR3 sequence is CASSRLATNEKLFF.